This section outlines one T cell receptor beta chain sequence together with its context. Its antigen is undetermined. A junction end diverges from the germline sequence, so it may reflect a read error. CDR1 and CDR2 from the germline V gene are SQVTM and ANQGSEA. The length of the CDR3 is 13 residues. These data belong to a study of cytomegalovirus exposure and HLA in healthy donors. Study-wide findings and caveats: Certain sequence variants were highly shared and formed a cluster, and this cluster was likely a sequencing artifact.

PCR involved 60 Vbeta and 13 Jbeta primers. The table came from immunoSEQ multiplex PCR; TCRdb's copy has only in-frame clones and leaves some out. Here the sample table reports about 200,000 clones. Sequencing was carried out using PBMCs. The chain employs TRBV29-1 and TRBJ2-7; no firm D call. The receptor was derived from a boy aged 5-17 years in good health and CMV-seronegative. The CDR3 DNA follows: TGCAGCGTCGAAGCCGCGGCCTCCTACGAGCAGTACTTC. Amino acids: CSVEAAASYEQYF.